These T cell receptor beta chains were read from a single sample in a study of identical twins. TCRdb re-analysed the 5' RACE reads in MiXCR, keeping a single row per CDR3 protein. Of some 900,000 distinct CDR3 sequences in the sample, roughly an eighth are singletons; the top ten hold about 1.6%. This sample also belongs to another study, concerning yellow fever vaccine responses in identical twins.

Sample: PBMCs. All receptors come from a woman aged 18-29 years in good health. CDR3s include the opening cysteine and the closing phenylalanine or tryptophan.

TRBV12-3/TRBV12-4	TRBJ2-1	CASSPRQDPSSMQFF
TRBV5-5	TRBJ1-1	CASSLVGWQLNTEAFF
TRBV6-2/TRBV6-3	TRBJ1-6	CASSTGTGSSYNSPLHF
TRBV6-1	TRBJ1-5	CASRKGGGSNQPQHF
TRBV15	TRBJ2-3	CATSRKRRGDFTDTQYF
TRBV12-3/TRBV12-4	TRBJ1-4	CASTSTGVFATNEKLFF
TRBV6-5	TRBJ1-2	CASSYSGSSDYGYTF
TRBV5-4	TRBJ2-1	CASSLAGLAGAGEQFF
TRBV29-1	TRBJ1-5	CSVGGTGGQPQHF
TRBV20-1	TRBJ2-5	CCARGRRRGPGAQETQYF
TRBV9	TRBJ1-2	CASSTRQGDIYGYTF
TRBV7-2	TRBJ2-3	CASSLDFITQYF
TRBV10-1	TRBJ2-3	CASSEWAAGTDTQYF
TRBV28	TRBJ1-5	CASSLGGAGDQPQHF
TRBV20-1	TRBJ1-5	CSARRDYSNQPQHF
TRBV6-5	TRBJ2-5	CASSYSRGPQETQYF
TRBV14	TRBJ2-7	CASSPGLAFYEQYF